Presented here are 15 T cell receptor beta chains from one specimen sequenced in a study of blood T cell repertoires in COVID-19. This table comes from immunoSEQ multiplex PCR, and its TCRdb copy is limited to in-frame clones, with some not included. The data contain some 260,000 clones, approximately 80% of them singletons. Sequenced: peripheral blood. The receptors here all came from an elderly man with acute or convalescent COVID-19.

This clone came up once. The rearrangement links TRBV12-5 to TRBJ2-5, with 7 positions matching TRBD2. The CDR3 length is 13 residues. J was trimmed by 5 bases and V by 3 bases; bases with no gene match: 3. Germline lookup yields CDR1 LGHNT and CDR2 FRNRAP. The DNA of the CDR3 is TGTGCTAGTGGTTTCATGGGAGGGGAGACCCAGTACTTC. It yields the protein CASGFMGGETQYF.

The chain carries TRBV24-1 and TRBJ1-2; D gene unclear. CDR3 size: 11 residues. In germline, CDR1 is KGHDR, CDR2 SFDVKD. V lost 4 bases and J 7 bases, leaving 6 bases between the germline ends. In DNA form, the CDR3 reads TGTGCCACCAGTGACCCTCGTGGCTACACCTTC. It specifies CATSDPRGYTF.

The chain couples TRBV2 to TRBJ1-2; possibly TRBD1 for D (6 bases). The CDR3 is made up of 14 amino acids. The germline gives CDR1 SNHLY, CDR2 FYNNEI. The V end was cut by 1 base, the J end by 7 bases, with 13 bases between. This chain's CDR3 is CASSEGTAAGGYTF. DNA of the CDR3: TGTGCCAGCAGTGAAGGGACAGCGGCGGGTGGCTACACCTTC. The variable domain in full, with the rest retrieved from reference TRBV2 and TRBJ1-2, is EPEVTQTPSHQVTQMGQEVILRCVPISNHLYFYWYRQILGQKVEFLVSFYNNEISEKSEIFDDQFSVERPDGSNFTLKIRSTKLEDSAMYFCASSEGTAAGGYTFGSGTRLTVV.

V gene TRBV18 combines with J gene TRBJ2-2, with unresolved D. This CDR3 has 12 amino acids. Germline lookup yields CDR1 KGHSH and CDR2 LQKENI. The V gene lost 7 bases and the J gene lost 10 bases, with 13 bases spanning the gap. CDR3 coding DNA: TGTGCCAGCTTCTCACTCCGCGAGGAGCTGTTTTTT. It codes for CASFSLREELFF.

The rearrangement joins TRBV10-1 to TRBJ2-7; D not resolved. The CDR3 runs 14 residues. CDR1 is WNHNN and CDR2 is SYGVQD in the germline V gene (reference sequence). V was trimmed by 6 bases and J by 1 base, leaving 13 bases between them. The CDR3 nucleotides are TGCGCCAGCAGCGCCCGACGGGTTTCCTACGAGCAGTACTTC. Protein product: CASSARRVSYEQYF.

J is TRBJ2-1 and V is TRBV27; TRBD1 agrees at 9 bases. The CDR3 sequence is 15 residues long. Germline CDR1 is MNHEY and CDR2 is SMNVEV (reference sequence). V was clipped by 2 bases and J by 4 bases; unmatched bases: 3. CDR3 sequence reads: CASSLGGQGYNEQFF. The CDR3 nucleotides are TGTGCCAGCAGTTTAGGCGGACAGGGGTACAATGAGCAGTTCTTC.

The chain couples TRBV5-1 to TRBJ1-4; TRBD1 agrees at 7 bases. Germline V gene sequence: CDR1 SGHRS, CDR2 YFSETQ. The CDR3 covers 14 residues. J gave up 8 bases and V 5 bases, and 9 bases lay outside the gene matches. The CDR3 sequence is CASRPGQPLEKLFF. CDR3 nucleotide sequence: TGCGCCAGCAGACCGGGACAGCCCTTGGAAAAACTGTTTTTT.

The genes are TRBV27 and TRBJ1-6; D is ambiguous. Looked up from germline, CDR1 is MNHEY and CDR2 is SMNVEV (reference sequence). CDR3 length: 15 residues. The V gene lost 2 bases and the J gene lost 8 bases, with 13 bases spanning the gap. The CDR3 reads CASSLKGIGDSPLHF. The CDR3 DNA reads as TGTGCCAGCAGTTTAAAAGGGATCGGGGATTCACCCCTCCACTTT.

The chain joins TRBV18 to TRBJ2-1; 10 nucleotides line up with TRBD1. CDR1 KGHSH and CDR2 LQKENI come from the germline V gene. There are 17 residues in the CDR3. V lost 3 bases to trimming and J lost 0 bases; unmatched junction nucleotides: 5. This CDR3 reads CASSPGTGAASYNEQFF. In nucleotides, the CDR3 is TGTGCCAGCTCACCGGGGACAGGGGCGGCCTCCTACAATGAGCAGTTCTTC.

The gene calls are TRBV21-1 and TRBJ2-3; whether TRBD2, the table's D call, matches the DNA was not checked. TRBV21-1 is an annotated pseudogene. The CDR3 contains 18 residues. Written as DNA, the CDR3 is TGTGCCAGCAGCAAGGGGGGACTAGCGGGAGATAGCACAGATACGCAGTATTTT. The encoded protein is CASSKGGLAGDSTDTQYF.

The chain couples TRBV24-1 to TRBJ2-3, with D possibly matching TRBD1 (6 bases). The CDR3 totals 16 residues. CDR1 and CDR2 (germline): KGHDR, SFDVKD. Deletions cut 9 bases from V and 0 bases from J, with 18 bases between. The CDR3 bases are TGTGCCACCTCCCCACAGGGTCATCCTAGCACAGATACGCAGTATTTT. It translates to CATSPQGHPSTDTQYF.

This clone was seen ten or more times. The chain uses TRBV7-6 and TRBJ2-7; D is uncertain. V was trimmed by 5 bases and J by 6 bases, leaving 14 bases between them. This CDR3 spans 13 amino acids. Germline V lookup: CDR1 SGHVS, CDR2 FNYEAQ. CDR3 bases: TGTGCCAGCAGCCAATATCTCTCAGGCGAGCAGTACTTC. This sequence encodes CASSQYLSGEQYF.

The chain uses TRBV5-1 and TRBJ1-2; 12 bases line up with TRBD1. CDR3 size: 18 residues. Germline CDR1 is SGHRS and CDR2 is YFSETQ. With V trimmed by 2 bases and J by 0 bases, 8 bases remained unmatched. The CDR3 region is CASSFLRDRGLPNYGYTF. In nucleotides, the CDR3 is TGCGCCAGCAGCTTTCTCCGGGACAGGGGGCTTCCTAACTATGGCTACACCTTC.

V gene TRBV27 combines with J gene TRBJ2-7; D is uncertain. CDR3 length: 15 residues. V was clipped by 1 base and J by 0 bases, with 10 bases between them. Germline CDR1 reads MNHEY; CDR2 reads SMNVEV (reference sequence). CDR3 bases: TGTGCCAGCAGTTTATTTTGGAGATCCTCCTACGAGCAGTACTTC. Translating it yields CASSLFWRSSYEQYF.

This clone was seen once. The J gene is TRBJ2-1, the V gene TRBV28; TRBD2 matches at 7 bases. Trimming cost V 2 bases and J 9 bases; bases outside gene matches: 4. The germline CDR1 and CDR2 sequences are MDHEN and SYDVKM. The CDR3 consists of 13 residues. The CDR3 reads CASSLGRVPEQFF. In DNA form, the CDR3 reads TGTGCCAGCAGTTTAGGGAGGGTGCCTGAGCAGTTCTTC. Using reference TRBV28 and TRBJ2-1 for the parts outside the CDR3, the full variable domain is DVKVTQSSRYLVKRTGEKVFLECVQDMDHENMFWYRQDPGLGLRLIYFSYDVKMKEKGDIPEGYSVSREKKERFSLILESASTNQTSMYLCASSLGRVPEQFFGPGTRLTVL.